This entry lists 14 T cell receptor beta chains sequenced from one sample in a study of OX40 agonist ivuxolimab in advanced cancers. The method was immunoSEQ multiplex PCR; TCRdb's version includes in-frame clones alone and lacks a portion of them. Of about 59,000 clones in the sample, over 80% were seen once. Sequenced here: CD4+ or CD8+ T cells sorted from blood, sampled in a trial of the OX40 agonist ivuxolimab. These receptor sequences come from an adult with an advanced solid tumor such as melanoma, head and neck, liver or kidney cancer.

The chain combines TRBV11-3 with TRBJ2-1, with D possibly being TRBD1 (5 bases). CDR1 is SGHNT, CDR2 YENEEA, per germline. The CDR3 covers 15 residues. V was shortened by 0 bases and J by 0 bases, with 6 bases between the two germline ends. This CDR3 is CASSLEQGSYNEQFF. For the CDR3, the DNA is TGTGCCAGCAGCTTAGAGCAGGGCTCCTACAATGAGCAGTTCTTC.

This chain connects TRBV7-8 to TRBJ2-3; 8 bases map to TRBD1. Germline V lookup: CDR1 SGHVS, CDR2 FQNEAQ. J was trimmed by 0 bases and V by 0 bases; bases with no gene match: 14. This CDR3 is 20 amino acids long. The CDR3 DNA sequence: TGTGCCAGCAGCTTAGCGGGCAGGGGGCAACTACCTACTAGCACAGATACGCAGTATTTT. Its translation is CASSLAGRGQLPTSTDTQYF. The whole variable domain, filled in from reference TRBV7-8 and TRBJ2-3, reads GAGVSQSPRYKVAKRGQDVALRCDPISGHVSLFWYQQALGQGPEFLTYFQNEAQLDKSGLPSDRFFAERPEGSVSTLKIQRTQQEDSAVYLCASSLAGRGQLPTSTDTQYFGPGTRLTVL.

The chain recombines TRBV5-1 with TRBJ1-4; 8 positions match TRBD1. With V trimmed by 4 bases and J by 7 bases, 3 bases remained unmatched. CDR1 is SGHRS, CDR2 YFSETQ, per germline. The CDR3 is 13 amino acids. In DNA form, the CDR3 reads TGCGCCAGCAGCCGGACAGGGCTTGAAAAACTGTTTTTT. Translating gives CASSRTGLEKLFF.

This chain joins TRBV2 and TRBJ2-1; 10 nucleotides align to TRBD2. The ends lost 6 bases at V and 3 bases at J; junction bases unmatched: 5. This CDR3 region has 15 residues. Germline lookup yields CDR1 SNHLY and CDR2 FYNNEI. The CDR3 loop is CASRKIAGGYNEQFF. The CDR3 nucleotides read TGTGCCAGCAGAAAAATAGCGGGGGGCTACAATGAGCAGTTCTTC. Filled out from reference TRBV2 and TRBJ2-1, the complete variable domain reads EPEVTQTPSHQVTQMGQEVILRCVPISNHLYFYWYRQILGQKVEFLVSFYNNEISEKSEIFDDQFSVERPDGSNFTLKIRSTKLEDSAMYFCASRKIAGGYNEQFFGPGTRLTVL.

A note on this clone: The identical CDR3 is also encoded by other nucleotide sequences in the sample. The V call is TRBV28, the J call TRBJ1-5; the D gene is possibly TRBD1 (5 bases). The V end was cut by 4 bases, the J end by 6 bases, with 7 bases between. There are 12 residues in the CDR3. Germline assignment: CDR1 MDHEN and CDR2 SYDVKM. CDR3 amino acids: CASSSQGQPQHF. The CDR3 DNA reads as TGTGCCAGCAGTTCTCAGGGTCAGCCCCAGCATTTT.

The chain is built from TRBV2 and TRBJ2-1, with 7 bases lining up with TRBD2. Germline loops: CDR1 SNHLY, CDR2 FYNNEI. Trimming removed 6 bases from V and 5 bases from J; junction bases left unmatched: 7. The CDR3 runs to 14 residues. Written as DNA, the CDR3 is TGTGCCAGCAGGTCCGGGACTAACAACAATGAGCAGTTCTTC. Translated: CASRSGTNNNEQFF. Variable domain in full (rest from reference TRBV2 and TRBJ2-1): EPEVTQTPSHQVTQMGQEVILRCVPISNHLYFYWYRQILGQKVEFLVSFYNNEISEKSEIFDDQFSVERPDGSNFTLKIRSTKLEDSAMYFCASRSGTNNNEQFFGPGTRLTVL.

The CDR3 sequence is CASSFSGSQETQYF. In DNA form, the CDR3 reads TGTGCCAGCAGCTTCTCAGGGTCCCAAGAGACCCAGTACTTC. The V and J genes are TRBV7-2 and TRBJ2-5; possibly TRBD1 for D (5 bases). Germline CDR1 SGHTA, CDR2 FQGNSA. CDR3 size: 14 residues. The V and J ends lost 3 bases and 1 base respectively, with 9 bases between them. Looking up the rest from reference TRBV7-2 and TRBJ2-5 gives the full variable domain: GAGVSQSPSNKVTEKGKDVELRCDPISGHTALYWYRQSLGQGLEFLIYFQGNSAPDKSGLPSDRFSAERTGGSVSTLTIQRTQQEDSAVYLCASSFSGSQETQYFGPGTRLLVL.

The chain has TRBV11-2 and TRBJ1-6, with unresolved D. The CDR3 has 12 residues. The V end lost 1 base, the J end lost 7 bases, and 2 bases lay between the germline ends. In germline, CDR1 is SGHAT, CDR2 FQNNGV. The DNA for the CDR3 is TGTGCCAGCAGCTTAGGAAATTCACCCCTCCACTTT. Protein sequence: CASSLGNSPLHF.

About this clone itself: One junction end does not reproduce the germline sequence, and a read error may be involved. The chain has TRBV6-5 and TRBJ1-1, with 7 bases aligning to TRBD1. CDR3 length equals 14 residues. Germline V gene lookup returns CDR1 MNHEY and CDR2 SVGAGI. The CDR3 sequence: CVSSYGGQAREAFF. As DNA, the CDR3 is TGTGTCAGCAGTTATGGCGGACAGGCACGGGAAGCTTTCTTT.

The CDR3 here is CSVKWGQGGTDTQYF. CDR3 coding DNA: TGCAGCGTTAAATGGGGCCAAGGGGGAACAGATACGCAGTATTTT. The chain couples TRBV29-1 to TRBJ2-3; possibly TRBD1 for D (6 bases). This CDR3 comprises 15 residues. V lost 5 bases and J lost 3, with 18 bases in between. Germline lookup yields CDR1 SQVTM and CDR2 ANQGSEA.

The chain is built from TRBV2 and TRBJ1-5; TRBD1 is a possible D gene (6 bases). The CDR3 loop spans 15 amino acids. V lost 6 bases and J 7 bases, leaving 19 bases between the germline ends. CDR1 is SNHLY and CDR2 is FYNNEI in the germline V gene. This chain's CDR3 is CASRRDGGFGQPQHF. The DNA of the CDR3 is TGTGCCAGCAGACGGGACGGGGGCTTCGGGCAGCCCCAGCATTTT.

The CDR3 here is CASSLGLAGAPQYF. The CDR3 region has the DNA TGTGCCAGCAGCTTAGGACTAGCGGGAGCTCCCCAGTACTTC. This chain links TRBV11-3 with TRBJ2-5; TRBD2 agrees at 12 bases. The CDR3 consists of 14 residues. V dropped 1 base and J dropped 9; count of bases not matched to a gene: 3. Germline values: CDR1 SGHNT, CDR2 YENEEA.

V gene TRBV7-2 combines with J gene TRBJ1-1; the match to TRBD1 covers 9 bases. The CDR3 is made up of 15 amino acids. Germline V gene sequence: CDR1 SGHTA, CDR2 FQGNSA. Germline trimming cut 6 bases from V and 1 base from J; bases unmatched to any gene: 6. For the CDR3, the DNA is TGTGCCAGCAGATTGGACAGGGGATCGAACACTGAAGCTTTCTTT. Encoded protein: CASRLDRGSNTEAFF.

The rearrangement uses TRBV2 and TRBJ2-3; TRBD1 matches at 9 bases. Per germline, CDR1 SNHLY and CDR2 FYNNEI. J lost 5 bases, V lost 5 bases, and 5 bases had no gene match. The CDR3 is 14 residues long. The CDR3 is CASSLRQGVDTQYF. CDR3 DNA sequence: TGTGCCAGCAGTCTTAGACAGGGGGTAGATACGCAGTATTTT.